The present T cell receptor beta chain was sequenced within a study of regulatory T cells in long-lasting Graves disease. General observations from the study: The study found TRBV28, TRBJ1-2 and TRBJ2-5 favored in persistent disease.

Concerning this clonotype: The antigen remains undetermined.

Germline lookup yields CDR1 SEHNR and CDR2 FQNEAQ (reference sequence). V trimming: 4 bases; J trimming: 8 bases; junction bases outside the gene matches: 8. There are 15 residues in the CDR3. Relying on iRepertoire HTBI primers and Arm-PCR of CDR3 regions, the team built TCR beta libraries. MiXCR, applied by TCRdb to the multiplex PCR reads, yields one record per CDR3 protein. Of under 700,000 distinct CDR3 sequences listed, 16% are singletons. Indicated time point: newly diagnosed GD, antithyroid drugs for less than 3 months. There was RNA extracted from PBMCs, and the TCR library was made from it. American Thyroid Association guidelines served as the basis for diagnosing Graves' disease. These data are also associated with another study on T cells in Graves' hyperthyroidism and ophthalmopathy. From that report: Clonotypes that were expanded in thyroid above 0.001 mostly appeared in blood too.

The rearrangement uses TRBV7-9 and TRBJ1-4; 9 bases match TRBD1. The specimen was peripheral blood mononuclear cells (PBMCs), collected at new diagnosis, from a patient treated with antithyroid drugs. The TCR sequence derives from a woman aged 35-60 years with Graves disease. The CDR3 here is CASSSSDRGYEKLFF. The CDR3 DNA reads TGTGCCAGCAGCTCCTCGGACAGGGGTTACGAAAAACTGTTTTTT.